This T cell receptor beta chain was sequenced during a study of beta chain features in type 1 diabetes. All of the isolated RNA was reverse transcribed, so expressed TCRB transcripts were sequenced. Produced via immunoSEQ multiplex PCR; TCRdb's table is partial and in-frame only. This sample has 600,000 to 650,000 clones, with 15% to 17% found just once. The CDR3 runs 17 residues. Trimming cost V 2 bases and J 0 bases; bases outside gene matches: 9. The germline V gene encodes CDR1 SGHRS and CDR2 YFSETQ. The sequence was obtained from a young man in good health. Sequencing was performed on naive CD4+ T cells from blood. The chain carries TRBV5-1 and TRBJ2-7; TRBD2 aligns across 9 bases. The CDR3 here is CASSFSASGVSSYEQYF. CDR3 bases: TGCGCCAGCAGCTTTTCGGCTAGCGGGGTGAGCTCCTACGAGCAGTACTTC.